This TCR beta chain derives from a study of blood T cell repertoires in COVID-19. Study in general: Samples came from the United States, Italy and Spain, spanning acute and convalescent COVID-19.

The germline V gene has CDR1 SGHDN and CDR2 FVKESK. CDR3 length: 14 amino acids. The ends were cut back, 1 base at V and 7 bases at J, with 11 bases in the middle. Authors' methods: Counts of nucleated cells, estimated from reference gene primer amplification, were obtained. Assay used: immunoSEQ multiplex PCR; TCRdb lists only in-frame clones, some missing. The V and J calls and clone size come from that table; D and trimming were worked out from the DNA. Altogether about 200,000 clones are present, roughly 84% being singletons, with the ten largest covering less than 9.5%. Recruits, aged roughly 18 to 100 years, lived in 20 to 30 US areas. Cohorts were determined from participant-reported clinical history.

Input material: PBMCs or T cells enriched from blood (not recorded which). This receptor was taken from a man aged 40-55 years who had recovered from COVID-19. J is TRBJ1-3 and V is TRBV14; no clear D. As DNA, the CDR3 is TGTGCCAGCAGCCAAGGGGGAGGCAGCAACACCATATATTTT. It encodes CASSQGGGSNTIYF.